The subject of this entry is one T cell receptor beta chain. As yet, its antigen is unknown. Only in-frame clones appear in the TCRdb table, and some are missing; sequencing was by immunoSEQ multiplex PCR. The table shows 90,000 to 150,000 clones, with more than 75% occurring only once. These data come from a study of cytomegalovirus exposure and HLA in healthy donors. The study, taken as a whole, reports: Per published reports, the classifier diagnosed cytomegalovirus status with high specificity and sensitivity. According to a subsequent analysis, TCR clusters from the first cohort were inclined to appear together in the roughly 120 validation repertoires. Among TCR sequences, most were rare, though some public TCRs appeared in many donors. The study designated about 180 TCR beta chains cytomegalovirus-associated.

Looked up from germline, CDR1 is LNHDA and CDR2 is SQIVND (reference sequence). Trimming removed 1 base at V and 9 bases at J, with 10 bases between. The CDR3 consists of 13 residues. The receptor's source is a man aged 18 to 35 in good health and CMV-seronegative. This rearrangement joins TRBV19 to TRBJ1-5; D unclear. Material for sequencing was PBMCs. In DNA form, the CDR3 reads TGTGCCAGTAGTATAGGGCAGGTCCGGCCCCAGCATTTT. Its translation is CASSIGQVRPQHF.